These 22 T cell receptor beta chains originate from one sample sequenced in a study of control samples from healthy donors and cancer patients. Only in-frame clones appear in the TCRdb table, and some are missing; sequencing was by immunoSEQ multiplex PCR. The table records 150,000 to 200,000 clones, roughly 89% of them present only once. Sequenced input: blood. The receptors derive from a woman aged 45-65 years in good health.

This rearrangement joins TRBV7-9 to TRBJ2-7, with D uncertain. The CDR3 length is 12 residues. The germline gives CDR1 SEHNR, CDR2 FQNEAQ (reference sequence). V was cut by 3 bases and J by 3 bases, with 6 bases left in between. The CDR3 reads CASSLNLYEQYF. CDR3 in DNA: TGTGCCAGCAGCTTGAACCTCTACGAGCAGTACTTC.

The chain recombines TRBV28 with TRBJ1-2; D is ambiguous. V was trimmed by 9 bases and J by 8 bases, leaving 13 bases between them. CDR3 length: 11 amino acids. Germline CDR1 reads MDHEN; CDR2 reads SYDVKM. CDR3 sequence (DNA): TGTGCCAGGACTCTTGAGGAGGGCTACACCTTC. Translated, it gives CARTLEEGYTF.

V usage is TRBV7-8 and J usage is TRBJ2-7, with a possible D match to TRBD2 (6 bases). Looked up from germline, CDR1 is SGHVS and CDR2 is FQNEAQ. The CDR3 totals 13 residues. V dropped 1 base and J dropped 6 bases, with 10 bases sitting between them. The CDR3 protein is CASSLVRGGEQYF. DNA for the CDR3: TGTGCCAGCAGCTTAGTCCGGGGAGGCGAGCAGTACTTC.

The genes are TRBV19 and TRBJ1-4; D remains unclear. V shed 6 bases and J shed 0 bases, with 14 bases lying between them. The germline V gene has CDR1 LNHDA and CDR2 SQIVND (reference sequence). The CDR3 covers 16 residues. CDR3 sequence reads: CASRSVVGTTNEKLFF. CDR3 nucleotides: TGTGCCAGTAGGAGCGTGGTCGGGACAACTAATGAAAAACTGTTTTTT. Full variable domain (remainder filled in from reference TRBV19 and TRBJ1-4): DGGITQSPKYLFRKEGQNVTLSCEQNLNHDAMYWYRQDPGQGLRLIYYSQIVNDFQKGDIAEGYSVSREKKESFPLTVTSAQKNPTAFYLCASRSVVGTTNEKLFFGSGTQLSVL.

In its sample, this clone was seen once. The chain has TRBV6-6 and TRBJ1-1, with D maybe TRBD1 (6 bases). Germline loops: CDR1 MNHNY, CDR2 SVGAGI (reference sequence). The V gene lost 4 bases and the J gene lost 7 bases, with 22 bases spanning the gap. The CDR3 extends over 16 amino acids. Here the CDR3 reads CASSSFLDSVQFEAFF. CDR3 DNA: TGTGCCAGCAGTTCCTTCCTGGACAGCGTACAGTTTGAAGCTTTCTTT.

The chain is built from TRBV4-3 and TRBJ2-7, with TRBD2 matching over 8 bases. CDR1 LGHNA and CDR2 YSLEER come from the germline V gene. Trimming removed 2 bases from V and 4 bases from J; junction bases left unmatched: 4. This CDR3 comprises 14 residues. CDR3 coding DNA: TGCGCCAGCAGCCAACTGGCGGGAGGTTACGAGCAGTACTTC. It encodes CASSQLAGGYEQYF.

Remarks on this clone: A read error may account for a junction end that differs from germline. The CDR3 bases are TGTGCCGGCAGCGTAGGGGGGCGCGTTGAAAAACTGTTTTTT. Translated, it gives CAGSVGGRVEKLFF. The J gene is TRBJ1-4, the V gene TRBV9, with a possible D match to TRBD1 (6 bases). CDR3 length: 14 residues. Germline lookup yields CDR1 SGDLS and CDR2 YYNGEE.

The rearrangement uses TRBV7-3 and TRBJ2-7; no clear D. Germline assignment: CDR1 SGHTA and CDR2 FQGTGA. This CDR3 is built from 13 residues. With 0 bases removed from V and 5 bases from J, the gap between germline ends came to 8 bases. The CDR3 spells CASSLTTQHEQYF. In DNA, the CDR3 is TGTGCCAGCAGCTTAACGACCCAGCACGAGCAGTACTTC.

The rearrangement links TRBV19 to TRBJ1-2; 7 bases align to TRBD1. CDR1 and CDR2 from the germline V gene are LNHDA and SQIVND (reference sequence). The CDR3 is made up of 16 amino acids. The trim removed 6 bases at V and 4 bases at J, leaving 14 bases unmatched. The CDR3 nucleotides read TGTGCCAGTAGCCCGGAACCACCAGGGGGTTTCTATGGCTACACCTTC. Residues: CASSPEPPGGFYGYTF.

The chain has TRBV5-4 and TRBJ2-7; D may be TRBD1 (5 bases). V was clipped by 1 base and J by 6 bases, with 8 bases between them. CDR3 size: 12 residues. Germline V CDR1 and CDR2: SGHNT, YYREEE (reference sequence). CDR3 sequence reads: CASSLYQGEQYF. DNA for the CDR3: TGTGCCAGCAGCTTGTATCAGGGCGAGCAGTACTTC.

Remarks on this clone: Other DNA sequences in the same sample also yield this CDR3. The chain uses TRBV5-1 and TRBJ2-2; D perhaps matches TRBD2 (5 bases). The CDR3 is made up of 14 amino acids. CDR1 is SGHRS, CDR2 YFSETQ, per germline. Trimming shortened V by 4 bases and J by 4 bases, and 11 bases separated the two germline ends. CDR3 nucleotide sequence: TGCGCCAGCAGCGAGGGTTGGGGCACCGGGGAGCTGTTTTTT. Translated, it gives CASSEGWGTGELFF.

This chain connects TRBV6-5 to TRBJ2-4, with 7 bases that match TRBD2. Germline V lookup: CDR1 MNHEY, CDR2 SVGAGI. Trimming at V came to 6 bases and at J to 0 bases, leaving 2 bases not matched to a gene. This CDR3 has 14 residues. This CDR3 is CASRLAGAKNIQYF. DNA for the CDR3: TGTGCCAGCAGGTTAGCGGGAGCCAAAAACATTCAGTACTTC.

The CDR3 DNA is TGTGCCTGGAGCGCAGGGACCCTCAATCAGCCCCAGCATTTT. Protein sequence: CAWSAGTLNQPQHF. J is TRBJ1-5 and V is TRBV30, with TRBD1 as a possible D gene (5 bases). From germline, CDR1 is GTSNPN and CDR2 SVGIG (reference sequence). This CDR3 has 14 residues. The V gene lost 3 bases and the J gene lost 3 bases, with 12 bases spanning the gap.

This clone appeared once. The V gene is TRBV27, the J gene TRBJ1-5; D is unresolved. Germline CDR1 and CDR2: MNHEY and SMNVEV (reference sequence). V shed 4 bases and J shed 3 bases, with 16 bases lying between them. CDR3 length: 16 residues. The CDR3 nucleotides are TGTGCCAGCAGTTCGAGTTCCAGGTTGTTCAATCAGCCCCAGCATTTT. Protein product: CASSSSSRLFNQPQHF.

The CDR3 sequence is CASSDRSSYNSPLHF. Written as DNA, the CDR3 is TGTGCCAGTAGTGACAGGAGCTCCTATAATTCACCCCTCCACTTT. The chain recombines TRBV19 with TRBJ1-6; a weak D match, TRBD1 (6 bases). V lost 5 bases to trimming and J lost 0 bases, with 8 bases between them. The CDR3 covers 15 residues. CDR1 and CDR2 from the germline V gene are LNHDA and SQIVND (reference sequence).

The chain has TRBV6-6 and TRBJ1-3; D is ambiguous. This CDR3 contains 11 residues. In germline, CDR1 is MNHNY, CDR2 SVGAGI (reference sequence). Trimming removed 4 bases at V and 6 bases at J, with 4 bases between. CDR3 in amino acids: CASSFQNTIYF. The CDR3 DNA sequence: TGTGCCAGCAGTTTTCAAAACACCATATATTTT.

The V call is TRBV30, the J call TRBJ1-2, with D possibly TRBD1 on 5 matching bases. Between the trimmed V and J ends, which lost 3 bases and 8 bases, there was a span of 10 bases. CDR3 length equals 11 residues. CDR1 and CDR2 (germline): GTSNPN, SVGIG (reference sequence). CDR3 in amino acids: CAWSSGGGYTF. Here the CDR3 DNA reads TGTGCCTGGAGCTCCGGGGGAGGCTACACCTTC.

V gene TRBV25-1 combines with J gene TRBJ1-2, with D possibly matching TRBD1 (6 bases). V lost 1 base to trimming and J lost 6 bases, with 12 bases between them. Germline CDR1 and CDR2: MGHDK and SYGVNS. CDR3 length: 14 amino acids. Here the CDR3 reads CASSESGRGHGYTF. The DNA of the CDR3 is TGTGCCAGCAGTGAATCCGGCAGGGGCCATGGCTACACCTTC.

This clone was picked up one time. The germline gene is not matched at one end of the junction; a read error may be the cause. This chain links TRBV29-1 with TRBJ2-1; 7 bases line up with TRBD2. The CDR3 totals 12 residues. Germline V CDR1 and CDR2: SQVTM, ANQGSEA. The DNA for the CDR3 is TGCAGCGGTGAAGTGGGCGGGAGTTTGGAGTTCTTC. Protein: CSGEVGGSLEFF.

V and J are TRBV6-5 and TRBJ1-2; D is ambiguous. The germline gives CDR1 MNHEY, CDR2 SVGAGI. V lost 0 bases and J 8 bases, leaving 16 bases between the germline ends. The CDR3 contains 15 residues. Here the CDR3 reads CASSYSSPLTFGYTF. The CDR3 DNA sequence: TGTGCCAGCAGTTACTCGAGTCCTCTCACTTTCGGCTACACCTTC.

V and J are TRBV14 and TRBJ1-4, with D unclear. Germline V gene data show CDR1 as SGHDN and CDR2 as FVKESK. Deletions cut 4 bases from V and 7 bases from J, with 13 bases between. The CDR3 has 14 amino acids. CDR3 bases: TGTGCCAGCAGCCCCTTCTACGGGCGTGAAAAACTGTTTTTT. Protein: CASSPFYGREKLFF.

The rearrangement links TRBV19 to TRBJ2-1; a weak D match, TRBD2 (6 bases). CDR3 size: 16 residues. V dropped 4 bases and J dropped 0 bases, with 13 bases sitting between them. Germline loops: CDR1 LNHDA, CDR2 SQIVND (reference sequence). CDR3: CASSSGGASSYNEQFF. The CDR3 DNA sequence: TGTGCCAGTAGTAGCGGCGGGGCCAGCTCCTACAATGAGCAGTTCTTC.